This section outlines one TCR beta chain sequence together with its context. Germline V gene data show CDR1 as LNHDA and CDR2 as SQIVND (reference sequence). This CDR3 contains 15 residues. V lost 0 bases, J lost 7 bases, and 13 bases lay in between. The entry originates in a study of blood T cell repertoires in COVID-19. Study details: Sites across the United States, Italy and Spain contributed samples from acute and convalescent COVID-19.

Generated by immunoSEQ multiplex PCR, the TCRdb table keeps only in-frame clones and is missing some. The sample holds approximately 90,000 clones, over 75% seen once. Source material: peripheral blood. The chain employs TRBV19 and TRBJ2-1; the D is unclear. The TCR was taken from a man at least 80 years old with active or convalescent COVID-19. The CDR3 loop reads CASSIEDQPRNEQFF. The CDR3 region has the DNA TGTGCCAGTAGTATAGAAGACCAACCGAGGAATGAGCAGTTCTTC.